These 7 T cell receptor beta chains were all obtained from the same sample, sequenced in a study of blood T cell repertoires in COVID-19. Assay: immunoSEQ multiplex PCR; the TCRdb copy retains only in-frame clones and omits some. Of fewer than 200,000 clones listed, 70% to 90% are singletons. The sequenced sample was peripheral blood. These receptor sequences come from a man in his forties with active or convalescent COVID-19.

The chain carries TRBV18 and TRBJ1-1; 7 positions agree with TRBD1. The V gene's germline CDR1 is KGHSH and CDR2 LQKENI. CDR3 length equals 14 residues. Unmatched junction bases numbered 8, after V lost 5 bases and J lost 5 bases. For the CDR3, the DNA is TGTGCCAGCTCATCGTTTACAGGGGTGACTGAAGCTTTCTTT. It yields the protein CASSSFTGVTEAFF. Full variable domain (missing parts from reference TRBV18 and TRBJ1-1): NAGVMQNPRHLVRRRGQEARLRCSPMKGHSHVYWYRQLPEEGLKFMVYLQKENIIDESGMPKERFSAEFPKEGPSILRIQQVVRGDSAAYFCASSSFTGVTEAFFGQGTRLTVV.

This chain links TRBV5-5 with TRBJ2-7; TRBD1 aligns across 9 bases. The CDR3 runs to 16 residues. The germline V gene has CDR1 SGHKS and CDR2 YYEKEE (reference sequence). J gave up 3 bases and V 4 bases, and 11 bases lay outside the gene matches. The CDR3 spells CASSRQPGQGLYEQYF. The CDR3 DNA reads TGTGCCAGCAGCCGTCAACCGGGACAGGGACTCTACGAGCAGTACTTC.

The rearrangement joins TRBV27 to TRBJ1-4; TRBD1 aligns across 9 bases. The CDR3 runs 14 residues. Germline V lookup: CDR1 MNHEY, CDR2 SMNVEV (reference sequence). V shed 6 bases, J shed 6 bases, and the junction held 5 bases outside the gene matches. In DNA form, the CDR3 reads TGTGCCAGCAGCGACAGGGGGATTTATGAAAAACTGTTTTTT. Protein sequence: CASSDRGIYEKLFF.

J is TRBJ2-4 and V is TRBV28; the match to TRBD1 covers 12 bases. Germline V gene sequence: CDR1 MDHEN, CDR2 SYDVKM. The CDR3 is 16 residues long. Trimming cost V 6 bases and J 7 bases; bases outside gene matches: 10. In nucleotides, the CDR3 is TGTGCCAGCAGCTCATCCGGGACAGGGGGCATGAACATTCAGTACTTC. As protein: CASSSSGTGGMNIQYF.

The rearrangement links TRBV5-4 to TRBJ2-5; TRBD1 aligns across 7 bases. This CDR3 has 15 amino acids. Germline V gene sequence: CDR1 SGHNT, CDR2 YYREEE (reference sequence). V lost 4 bases and J lost 3; bases outside the gene matches: 9. The DNA of the CDR3 is TGTGCCAGCAGCATGCCAGGGACAGCAGAAGAGACCCAGTACTTC. Protein product: CASSMPGTAEETQYF. The complete variable domain, with remaining parts taken from reference TRBV5-4 and TRBJ2-5, reads ETGVTQSPTHLIKTRGQQVTLRCSSQSGHNTVSWYQQALGQGPQFIFQYYREEENGRGNFPPRFSGLQFPNYSSELNVNALELDDSALYLCASSMPGTAEETQYFGPGTRLLVL.

The V and J genes are TRBV29-1 and TRBJ1-2, with a weak D call TRBD1 (5 bases). Germline-derived CDR1 and CDR2 are SQVTM and ANQGSEA. The CDR3 covers 12 residues. Trimming left V 4 bases short and J 1 base short, with 7 bases between. The CDR3 DNA reads TGCAGCGTTGGGGGGGATAACTATGGCTACACCTTC. Its translation: CSVGGDNYGYTF.

This clone was detected only once. The chain carries TRBV7-2 and TRBJ1-6; D gene uncertain. Germline CDR1 is SGHTA and CDR2 is FQGNSA. Trimming took off 1 base at V and 9 bases at J, with 7 bases between the two ends. There are 13 residues in the CDR3. The CDR3 here is CASSLDRGSPLHF. The CDR3 region has the DNA TGTGCCAGCAGCTTAGACCGGGGTTCACCCCTCCACTTT.